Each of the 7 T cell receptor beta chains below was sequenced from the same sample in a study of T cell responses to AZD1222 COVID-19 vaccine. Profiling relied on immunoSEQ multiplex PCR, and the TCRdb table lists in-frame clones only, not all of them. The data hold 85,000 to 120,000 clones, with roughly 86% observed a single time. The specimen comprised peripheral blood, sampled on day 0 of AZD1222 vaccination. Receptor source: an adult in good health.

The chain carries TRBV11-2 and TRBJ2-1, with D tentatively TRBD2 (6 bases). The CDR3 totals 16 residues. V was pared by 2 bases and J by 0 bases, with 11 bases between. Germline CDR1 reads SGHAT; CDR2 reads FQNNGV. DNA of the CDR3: TGTGCCAGCAGCTTACATAGCGGTGGCTCCTACAATGAGCAGTTCTTC. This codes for CASSLHSGGSYNEQFF.

The CDR3 sequence is CASSLLTLNTGELFF. The CDR3, as DNA: TGTGCCAGCAGCTTATTGACTCTGAACACCGGGGAGCTGTTTTTT. V and J are TRBV7-2 and TRBJ2-2; no clear D gene. This CDR3 has 15 residues. Trimming removed 2 bases at V and 1 base at J, with 8 bases between. Germline CDR1 reads SGHTA; CDR2 reads FQGNSA. The variable domain in full, completed from reference TRBV7-2 and TRBJ2-2, reads GAGVSQSPSNKVTEKGKDVELRCDPISGHTALYWYRQSLGQGLEFLIYFQGNSAPDKSGLPSDRFSAERTGGSVSTLTIQRTQQEDSAVYLCASSLLTLNTGELFFGEGSRLTVL.

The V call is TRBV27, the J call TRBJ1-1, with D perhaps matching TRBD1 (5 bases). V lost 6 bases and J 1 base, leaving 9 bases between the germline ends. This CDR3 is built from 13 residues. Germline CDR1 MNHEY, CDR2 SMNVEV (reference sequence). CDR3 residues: CASRLQGNTEAFF. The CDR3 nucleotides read TGTGCCAGCAGACTTCAGGGGAACACTGAAGCTTTCTTT.

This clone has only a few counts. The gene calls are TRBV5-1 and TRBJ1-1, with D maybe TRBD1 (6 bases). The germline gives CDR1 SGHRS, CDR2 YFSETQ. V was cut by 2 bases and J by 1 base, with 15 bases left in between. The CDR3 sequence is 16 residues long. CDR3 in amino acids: CASSLDPGVPNTEAFF. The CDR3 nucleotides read TGCGCCAGCAGCTTAGACCCAGGGGTCCCGAACACTGAAGCTTTCTTT.

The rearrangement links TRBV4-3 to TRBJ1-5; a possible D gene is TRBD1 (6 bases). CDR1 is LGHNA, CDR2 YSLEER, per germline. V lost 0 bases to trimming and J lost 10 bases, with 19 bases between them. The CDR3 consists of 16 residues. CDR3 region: CASSQDFKGHRHPQHF. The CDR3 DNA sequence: TGCGCCAGCAGCCAAGATTTTAAGGGACATCGACATCCCCAGCATTTT.

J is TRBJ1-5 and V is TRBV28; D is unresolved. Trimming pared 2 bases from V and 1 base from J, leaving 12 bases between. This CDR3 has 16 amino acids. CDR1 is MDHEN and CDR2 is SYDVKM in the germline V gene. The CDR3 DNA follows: TGTGCCAGCAGTTTAATGATGGCGGGAAGCAATCAGCCCCAGCATTTT. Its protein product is CASSLMMAGSNQPQHF. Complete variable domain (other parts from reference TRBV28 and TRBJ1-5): DVKVTQSSRYLVKRTGEKVFLECVQDMDHENMFWYRQDPGLGLRLIYFSYDVKMKEKGDIPEGYSVSREKKERFSLILESASTNQTSMYLCASSLMMAGSNQPQHFGDGTRLSIL.

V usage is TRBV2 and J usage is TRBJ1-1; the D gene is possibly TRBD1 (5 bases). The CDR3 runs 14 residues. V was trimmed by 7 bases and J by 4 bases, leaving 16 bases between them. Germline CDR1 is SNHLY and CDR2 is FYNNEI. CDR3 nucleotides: TGTGCCAGCACCCCGATGGAGGGGACCACTGAAGCTTTCTTT. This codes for CASTPMEGTTEAFF.